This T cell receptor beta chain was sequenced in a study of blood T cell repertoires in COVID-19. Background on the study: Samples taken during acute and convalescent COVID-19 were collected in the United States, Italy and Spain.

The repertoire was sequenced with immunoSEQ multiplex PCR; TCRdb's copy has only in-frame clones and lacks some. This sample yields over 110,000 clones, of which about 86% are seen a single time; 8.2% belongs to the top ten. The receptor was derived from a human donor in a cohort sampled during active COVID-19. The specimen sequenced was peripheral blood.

The DNA of the CDR3 is TGTGCCAGCAGCCCCTCCGCCAGGGCCAACACTGAAGCTTTCTTT. It encodes CASSPSARANTEAFF. V is TRBV4-2 and J is TRBJ1-1, with TRBD1 as a possible D gene (5 bases). CDR3 length: 15 amino acids. Trimming stripped 4 bases from V and 2 bases from J, with 14 bases between. Per the germline V gene, CDR1 is LGHNA and CDR2 is YNFKEQ.